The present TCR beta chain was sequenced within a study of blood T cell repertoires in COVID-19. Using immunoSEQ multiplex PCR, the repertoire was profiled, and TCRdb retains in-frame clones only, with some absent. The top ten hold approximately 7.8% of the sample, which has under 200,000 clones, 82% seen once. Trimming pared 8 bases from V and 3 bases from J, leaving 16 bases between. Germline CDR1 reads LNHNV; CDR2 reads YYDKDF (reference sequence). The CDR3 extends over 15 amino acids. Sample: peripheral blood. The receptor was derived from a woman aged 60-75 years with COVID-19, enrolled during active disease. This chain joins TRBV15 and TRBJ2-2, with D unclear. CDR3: CATRKPAPYTGELFF. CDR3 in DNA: TGTGCCACCCGCAAGCCAGCGCCTTACACCGGGGAGCTGTTTTTT.